This T cell receptor beta chain was sequenced during a study of T cell responses to AZD1222 COVID-19 vaccine. Study as a whole: Pooled in the analysis were second doses at about 4 or about 12 weeks.

CDR3 size: 13 residues. V was trimmed by 2 bases and J by 6 bases, leaving 10 bases between them. Germline V gene data show CDR1 as MNHNS and CDR2 as SASEGT. Method: immunoSEQ multiplex PCR; TCRdb's copy keeps in-frame clones and lacks some. The data contain about 140,000 clones, 89% of them singletons. General study results and limits: Repertoire sampling was restricted to post-peak T cell response timepoints.

Only one count was recorded for this clone. Its matching antigen is unknown. The sequencing here drew on peripheral blood, taken on day 0 of AZD1222 vaccination. The chain is built from TRBV6-1 and TRBJ1-2; tentatively, D is TRBD1 (5 bases). The sequence was obtained from an adult in good health. This CDR3 reads CASSETRDHGYTF. The CDR3 nucleotides read TGTGCCAGCAGTGAAACGAGGGACCATGGCTACACCTTC.